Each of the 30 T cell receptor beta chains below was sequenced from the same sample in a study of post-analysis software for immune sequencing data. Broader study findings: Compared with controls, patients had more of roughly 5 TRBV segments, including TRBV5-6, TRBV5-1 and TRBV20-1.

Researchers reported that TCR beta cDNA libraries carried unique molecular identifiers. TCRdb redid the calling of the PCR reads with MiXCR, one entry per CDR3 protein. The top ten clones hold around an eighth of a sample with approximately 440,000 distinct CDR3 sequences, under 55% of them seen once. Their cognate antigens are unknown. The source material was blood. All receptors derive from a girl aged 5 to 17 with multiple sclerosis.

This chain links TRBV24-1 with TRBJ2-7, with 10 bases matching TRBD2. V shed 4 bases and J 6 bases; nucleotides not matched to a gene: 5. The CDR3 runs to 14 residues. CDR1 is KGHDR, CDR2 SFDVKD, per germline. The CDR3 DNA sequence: TGTGCCACCAGTGAACTAGCGGGATCGGGCGAGCAGTACTTC. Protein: CATSELAGSGEQYF.

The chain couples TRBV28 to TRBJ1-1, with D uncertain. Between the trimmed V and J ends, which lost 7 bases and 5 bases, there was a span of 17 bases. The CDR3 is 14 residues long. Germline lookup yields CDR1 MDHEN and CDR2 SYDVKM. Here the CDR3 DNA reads TGTGCCAGCACCAGGACCGGAGTCCGGACTGAAGCTTTCTTT. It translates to CASTRTGVRTEAFF.

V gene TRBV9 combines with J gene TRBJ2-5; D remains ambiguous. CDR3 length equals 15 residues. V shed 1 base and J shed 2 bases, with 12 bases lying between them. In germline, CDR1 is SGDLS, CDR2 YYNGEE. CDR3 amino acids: CASSVRELSQETQYF. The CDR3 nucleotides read TGTGCCAGCAGCGTAAGAGAGCTCTCGCAAGAGACCCAGTACTTC. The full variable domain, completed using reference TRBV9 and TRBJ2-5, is DSGVTQTPKHLITATGQRVTLRCSPRSGDLSVYWYQQSLDQGLQFLIQYYNGEERAKGNILERFSAQQFPDLHSELNLSSLELGDSALYFCASSVRELSQETQYFGPGTRLLVL.

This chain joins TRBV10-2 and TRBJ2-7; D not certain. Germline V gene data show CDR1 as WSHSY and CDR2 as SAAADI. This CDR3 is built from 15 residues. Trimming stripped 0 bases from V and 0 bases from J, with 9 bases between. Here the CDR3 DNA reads TGCGCCAGCAGTGAGTCGAAGTACTACTCCTACGAGCAGTACTTC. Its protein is CASSESKYYSYEQYF.

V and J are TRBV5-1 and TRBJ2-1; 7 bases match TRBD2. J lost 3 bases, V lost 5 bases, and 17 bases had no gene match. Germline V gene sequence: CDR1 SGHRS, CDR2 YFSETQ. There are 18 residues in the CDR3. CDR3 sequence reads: CASSYPPTGGRDYNEQFF. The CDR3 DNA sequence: TGCGCCAGCAGTTATCCGCCCACCGGCGGGAGAGACTACAATGAGCAGTTCTTC.

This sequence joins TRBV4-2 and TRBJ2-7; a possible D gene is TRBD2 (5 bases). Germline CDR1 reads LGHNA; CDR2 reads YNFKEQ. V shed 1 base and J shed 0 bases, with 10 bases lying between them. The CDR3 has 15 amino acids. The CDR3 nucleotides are TGTGCCAGCAGCCAAGTGGCGGGCAACTCCTACGAGCAGTACTTC. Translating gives CASSQVAGNSYEQYF.

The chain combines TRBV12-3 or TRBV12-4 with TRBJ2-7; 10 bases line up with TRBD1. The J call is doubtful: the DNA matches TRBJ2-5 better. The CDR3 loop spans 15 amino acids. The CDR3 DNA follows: TGTGCCAGCAGTTCCGGACAGGGGGGCATGGAGACCCAGTACTTC. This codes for CASSSGQGGMETQYF.

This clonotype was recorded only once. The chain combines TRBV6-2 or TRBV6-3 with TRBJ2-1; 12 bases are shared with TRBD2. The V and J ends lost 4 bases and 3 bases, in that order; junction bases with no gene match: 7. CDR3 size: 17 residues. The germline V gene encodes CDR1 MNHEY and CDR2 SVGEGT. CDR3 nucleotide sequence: TGTGCCAGCAGTTTCCGGACTAGCGGGACGCGCTACAATGAGCAGTTCTTC. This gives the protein CASSFRTSGTRYNEQFF.

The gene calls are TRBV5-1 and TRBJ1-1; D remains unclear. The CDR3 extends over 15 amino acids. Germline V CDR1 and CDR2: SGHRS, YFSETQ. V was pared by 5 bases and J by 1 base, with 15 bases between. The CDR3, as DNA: TGCGCCAGCAGAGCAGAGAGCCTAGGGAACACTGAAGCTTTCTTT. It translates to CASRAESLGNTEAFF.

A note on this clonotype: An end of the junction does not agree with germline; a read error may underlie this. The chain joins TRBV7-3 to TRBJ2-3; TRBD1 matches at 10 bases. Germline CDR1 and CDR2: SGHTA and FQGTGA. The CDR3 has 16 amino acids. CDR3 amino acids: CASSPGTGESTNTQYF. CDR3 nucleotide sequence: TGTGCCAGCAGCCCGGGGACAGGGGAAAGCACAAATACGCAGTATTTT.

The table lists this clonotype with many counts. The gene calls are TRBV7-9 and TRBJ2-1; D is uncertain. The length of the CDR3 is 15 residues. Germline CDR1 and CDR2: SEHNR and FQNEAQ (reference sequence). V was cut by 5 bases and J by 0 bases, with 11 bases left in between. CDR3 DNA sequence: TGTGCCAGCAGCCCACTGGCTAGCTCCTACAATGAGCAGTTCTTC. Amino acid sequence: CASSPLASSYNEQFF.

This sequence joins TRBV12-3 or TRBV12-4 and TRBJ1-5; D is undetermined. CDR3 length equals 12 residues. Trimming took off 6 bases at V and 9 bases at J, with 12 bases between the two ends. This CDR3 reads CASRDFPGPQHF. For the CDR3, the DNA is TGTGCCAGCAGGGACTTTCCGGGGCCCCAGCATTTT.

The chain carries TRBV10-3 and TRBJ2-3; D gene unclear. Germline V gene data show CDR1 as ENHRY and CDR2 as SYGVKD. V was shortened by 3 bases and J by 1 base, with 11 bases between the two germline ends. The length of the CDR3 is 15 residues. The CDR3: CAISDPGEGTDTQYF. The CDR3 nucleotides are TGTGCCATCAGTGACCCGGGCGAGGGCACAGATACGCAGTATTTT.

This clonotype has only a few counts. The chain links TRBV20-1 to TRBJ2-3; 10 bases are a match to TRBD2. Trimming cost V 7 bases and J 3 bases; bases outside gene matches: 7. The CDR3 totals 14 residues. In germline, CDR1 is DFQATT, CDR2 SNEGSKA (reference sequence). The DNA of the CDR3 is TGCAGTGACCTACTAGCGGGACGGACAGATACGCAGTATTTT. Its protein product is CSDLLAGRTDTQYF.

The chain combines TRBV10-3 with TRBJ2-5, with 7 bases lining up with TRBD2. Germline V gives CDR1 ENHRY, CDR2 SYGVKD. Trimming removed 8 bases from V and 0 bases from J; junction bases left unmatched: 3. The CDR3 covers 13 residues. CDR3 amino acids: CAIAGLHQETQYF. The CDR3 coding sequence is TGTGCCATCGCGGGACTACACCAAGAGACCCAGTACTTC.

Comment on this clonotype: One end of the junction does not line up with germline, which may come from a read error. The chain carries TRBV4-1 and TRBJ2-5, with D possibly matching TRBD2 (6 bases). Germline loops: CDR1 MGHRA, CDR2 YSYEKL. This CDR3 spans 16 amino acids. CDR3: CASQGGPGRSGETLYF. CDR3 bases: TGCGCCAGCCAAGGAGGCCCAGGACGTAGCGGCGAGACCCTGTACTTC.

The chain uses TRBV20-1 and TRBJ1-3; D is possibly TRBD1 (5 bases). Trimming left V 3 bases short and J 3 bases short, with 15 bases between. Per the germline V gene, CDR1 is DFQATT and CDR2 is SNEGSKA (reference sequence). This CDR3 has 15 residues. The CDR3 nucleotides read TGCAGTGCTAGTAGTGGGGCGGTCAATGGAAACACCATATATTTT. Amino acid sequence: CSASSGAVNGNTIYF.

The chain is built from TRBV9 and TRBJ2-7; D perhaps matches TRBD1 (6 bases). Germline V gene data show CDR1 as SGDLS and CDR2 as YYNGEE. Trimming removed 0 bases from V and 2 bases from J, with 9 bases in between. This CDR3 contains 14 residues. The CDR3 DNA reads TGTGCCAGCAGCGTAGCCGGACAGACCTACGAGCAGTACTTC. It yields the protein CASSVAGQTYEQYF.

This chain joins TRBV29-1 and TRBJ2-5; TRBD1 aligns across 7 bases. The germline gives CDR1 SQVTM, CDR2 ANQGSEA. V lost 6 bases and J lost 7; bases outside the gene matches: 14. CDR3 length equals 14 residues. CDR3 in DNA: TGCAGCGTGGAACGCGGACAGGTCTGGGGGACCCAGTACTTC. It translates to CSVERGQVWGTQYF.

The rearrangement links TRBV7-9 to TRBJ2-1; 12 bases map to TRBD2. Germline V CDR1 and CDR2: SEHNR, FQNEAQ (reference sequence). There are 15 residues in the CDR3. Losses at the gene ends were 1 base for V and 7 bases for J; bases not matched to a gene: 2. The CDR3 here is CASSLVTSGSNEQFF. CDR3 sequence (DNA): TGTGCCAGCAGCTTAGTGACTAGCGGGAGTAATGAGCAGTTCTTC.

CDR3 sequence (DNA): TGCAGTGCTAGACTAAACCCCCGGACTAGCGGAGATACGCAGTATTTT. Translation gives CSARLNPRTSGDTQYF. The chain carries TRBV20-1 and TRBJ2-3, with 10 bases lining up with TRBD2. Trimming cost V 2 bases and J 5 bases; bases outside gene matches: 10. The CDR3 length is 16 residues. Germline V gene lookup returns CDR1 DFQATT and CDR2 SNEGSKA (reference sequence).

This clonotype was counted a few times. CDR3 nucleotide sequence: TGTGCCAGCAGTAGGGCGGGAGACACCTACGAGCAGTACTTC. It specifies CASSRAGDTYEQYF. V is TRBV12-3 or TRBV12-4 and J is TRBJ2-7; 7 positions agree with TRBD2. This CDR3 spans 14 amino acids. Trimming removed 5 bases from V and 2 bases from J; junction bases left unmatched: 6.

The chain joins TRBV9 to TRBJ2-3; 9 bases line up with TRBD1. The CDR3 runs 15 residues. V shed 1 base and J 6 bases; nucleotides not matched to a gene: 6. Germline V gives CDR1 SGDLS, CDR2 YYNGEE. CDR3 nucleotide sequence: TGTGCCAGCAGCGTACAGGACAGGGGTGGCGATACGCAGTATTTT. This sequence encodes CASSVQDRGGDTQYF.

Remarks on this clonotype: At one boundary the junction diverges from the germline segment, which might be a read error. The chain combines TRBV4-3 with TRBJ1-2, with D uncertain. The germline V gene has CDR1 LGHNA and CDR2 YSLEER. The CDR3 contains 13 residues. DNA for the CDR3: TGCGCCAGCAGCCAAGTTTCCAGTTATGACTACACCTTC. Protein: CASSQVSSYDYTF.

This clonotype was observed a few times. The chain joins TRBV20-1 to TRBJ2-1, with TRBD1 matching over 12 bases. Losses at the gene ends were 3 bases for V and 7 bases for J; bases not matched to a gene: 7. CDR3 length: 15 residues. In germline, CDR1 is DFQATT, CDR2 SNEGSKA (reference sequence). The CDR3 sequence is CSARSGQGAGNEQFF. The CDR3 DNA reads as TGCAGTGCTAGGTCGGGACAGGGGGCGGGGAATGAGCAGTTCTTC.

The CDR3 is CASSLRAGIYDEQFF. CDR3 sequence (DNA): TGTGCCAGCAGTCTTAGAGCCGGGATTTACGATGAGCAGTTCTTC. V usage is TRBV25-1 and J usage is TRBJ2-1; possible D gene TRBD2, 5 bases. The V gene lost 5 bases and the J gene lost 8 bases, with 19 bases spanning the gap. Germline lookup yields CDR1 MGHDK and CDR2 SYGVNS. The CDR3 has 15 amino acids.

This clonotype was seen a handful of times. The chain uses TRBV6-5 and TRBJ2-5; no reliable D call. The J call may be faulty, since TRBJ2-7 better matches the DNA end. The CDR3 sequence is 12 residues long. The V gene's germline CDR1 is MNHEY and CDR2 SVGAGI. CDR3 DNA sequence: TGTGCCAGCAGCCCCCCCTTGGTCGAGCAGTACTTC. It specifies CASSPPLVEQYF.

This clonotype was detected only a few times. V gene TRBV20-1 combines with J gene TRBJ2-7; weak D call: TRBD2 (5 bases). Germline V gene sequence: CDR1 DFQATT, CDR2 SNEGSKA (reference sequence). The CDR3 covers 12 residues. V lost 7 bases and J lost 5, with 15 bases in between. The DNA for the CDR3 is TGCAGTGTCCCCTGGACTTCCCACGAGCAGTACTTC. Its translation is CSVPWTSHEQYF.

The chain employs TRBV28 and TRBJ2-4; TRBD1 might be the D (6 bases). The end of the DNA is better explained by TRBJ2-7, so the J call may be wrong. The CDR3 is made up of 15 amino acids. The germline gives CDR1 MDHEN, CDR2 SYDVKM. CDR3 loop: CASSQGKQGYHEQYF. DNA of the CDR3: TGTGCCAGCAGTCAAGGTAAACAGGGTTACCACGAGCAGTACTTC.

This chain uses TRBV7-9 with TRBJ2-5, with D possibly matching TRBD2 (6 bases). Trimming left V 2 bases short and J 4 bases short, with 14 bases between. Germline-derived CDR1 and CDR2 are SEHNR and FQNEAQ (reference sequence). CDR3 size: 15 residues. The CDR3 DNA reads TGTGCCAGCAGCTTACCCCGGGACTCGGGAGAGACCCAGTACTTC. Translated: CASSLPRDSGETQYF.